What follows are 28 T cell receptor beta chains derived from one specimen sequenced in a study of blood T cell repertoires in COVID-19 (dated by TCRdb to 2020 to 2022). To prepare the library, the immunoSEQ multiplex PCR assay was applied. Drawn from immuneACCESS, this table holds only the in-frame rearrangements with V and J called that TCRdb kept. Clones are partly lost; checked studies trace under half to an unresolved V gene and leave the rest unexplained. The sample profile shows 65,000 to 85,000 clones; 75% to 90% of them were found once. The ten biggest clones cover about 5.7% of the sample. Specimen: peripheral blood. Receptors originate from a man older than 75 with COVID-19, enrolled during active disease.

This sequence joins TRBV11-2 and TRBJ2-7, with a possible D match to TRBD1 (6 bases). The germline CDR1 and CDR2 sequences are SGHAT and FQNNGV. This CDR3 comprises 16 residues. V was clipped by 5 bases and J by 0 bases, with 17 bases between them. The CDR3 nucleotides read TGTGCCAGCAGCCCGAGGGGGACACCGGCCTCCTACGAGCAGTACTTC. It is translated as CASSPRGTPASYEQYF.

The genes are TRBV19 and TRBJ2-5; TRBD2 matches at 13 bases. V shed 3 bases and J 5 bases; nucleotides not matched to a gene: 6. The CDR3 runs 16 residues. Germline values: CDR1 LNHDA, CDR2 SQIVND (reference sequence). CDR3 sequence reads: CASSIGTSGVGETQYF. CDR3 nucleotides: TGTGCCAGTAGTATCGGGACTAGCGGGGTCGGGGAGACCCAGTACTTC.

The rearrangement uses TRBV5-1 and TRBJ1-1; tentative D call: TRBD1 (6 bases). CDR1 is SGHRS, CDR2 YFSETQ, per germline. V was clipped by 3 bases and J by 1 base, with 16 bases between them. The CDR3 runs to 16 residues. CDR3 amino acids: CASSSGQGGTNTEAFF. The CDR3 bases are TGCGCCAGCAGCTCGGGACAAGGGGGTACGAACACTGAAGCTTTCTTT.

The rearrangement joins TRBV19 to TRBJ2-3; TRBD2 matches 15 bases. CDR1 and CDR2 (germline): LNHDA, SQIVND (reference sequence). The CDR3 totals 19 residues. The J segment lost 0 bases and the V segment lost 3 bases, leaving 7 bases of the junction unmatched. The CDR3 DNA follows: TGTGCCAGTAGTATGGGACTAGCGGGGGGCAAGTCTAGCACAGATACGCAGTATTTT. This translates into CASSMGLAGGKSSTDTQYF.

The chain uses TRBV11-2 and TRBJ2-3, with D maybe TRBD1 (6 bases). Deletions cut 6 bases from V and 2 bases from J, with 12 bases between. This CDR3 region has 14 residues. Germline V CDR1 and CDR2: SGHAT, FQNNGV. The CDR3 here is CASRVRQATDTQYF. In nucleotides, the CDR3 is TGTGCCAGCAGAGTGCGACAGGCCACAGATACGCAGTATTTT.

The chain employs TRBV3-1 (or the pseudogene TRBV3-2) and TRBJ1-5; D is unclear. Looked up from germline, CDR1 is LGHDT and CDR2 is YNNKEL (reference sequence). The V end was cut by 3 bases, the J end by 1 base, with 4 bases between. The CDR3 has 13 amino acids. The chain's CDR3 is CASSQRSNQPQHF. In nucleotides, the CDR3 is TGTGCCAGCAGCCAGAGGAGCAATCAGCCCCAGCATTTT.

The chain joins TRBV9 to TRBJ1-2, with D possibly TRBD1 on 5 matching bases. V shed 0 bases and J shed 4 bases, with 10 bases lying between them. Germline V gene lookup returns CDR1 SGDLS and CDR2 YYNGEE. There are 14 residues in the CDR3. The CDR3: CASSVAGNPYGYTF. The CDR3 DNA is TGTGCCAGCAGCGTAGCAGGGAACCCCTATGGCTACACCTTC.

CDR3: CASSLDTAYEQYF. CDR3 sequence (DNA): TGCGCCAGCAGCTTAGATACGGCCTACGAGCAGTACTTC. The V gene is TRBV5-1, the J gene TRBJ2-7; D call uncertain. V lost 2 bases to trimming and J lost 2 bases, with 8 bases between them. The CDR3 covers 13 residues. The germline CDR1 and CDR2 sequences are SGHRS and YFSETQ.

The chain carries TRBV7-9 and TRBJ2-5; weak D call: TRBD1 (5 bases). The V gene's germline CDR1 is SEHNR and CDR2 FQNEAQ (reference sequence). The CDR3 covers 15 residues. Trimming shortened V by 1 base and J by 4 bases, and 13 bases separated the two germline ends. As DNA, the CDR3 is TGTGCCAGCAGCTTAGAAGCCAGGGCTCGAGAGACCCAGTACTTC. Translation gives CASSLEARARETQYF.

The V gene is TRBV2, the J gene TRBJ2-1, with TRBD1 identical over 10 bases. Germline V gene lookup returns CDR1 SNHLY and CDR2 FYNNEI. The CDR3 consists of 14 residues. Unmatched junction bases numbered 4, after V lost 5 bases and J lost 6 bases. The CDR3 DNA reads TGTGCCAGCAGTAAGACAGGGGGCGTCAATGAGCAGTTCTTC. It codes for CASSKTGGVNEQFF.

This chain connects TRBV18 to TRBJ1-1; TRBD1 agrees at 8 bases. Per the germline V gene, CDR1 is KGHSH and CDR2 is LQKENI. With V trimmed by 3 bases and J by 5 bases, 5 bases remained unmatched. This CDR3 is built from 14 residues. DNA of the CDR3: TGTGCCAGCTCACCGGACAGGGTTGGAACTGAAGCTTTCTTT. Translated: CASSPDRVGTEAFF.

CDR3 sequence: CASSPAGTGGPGNTIYF. CDR3 nucleotides: TGTGCCAGTAGTCCCGCCGGGACAGGGGGCCCTGGAAACACCATATATTTT. The V and J genes are TRBV19 and TRBJ1-3; 12 bases are a match to TRBD1. The CDR3 is 17 residues long. The V segment lost 5 bases and the J segment 2 bases; nucleotides outside the gene matches: 7. Germline V gene sequence: CDR1 LNHDA, CDR2 SQIVND (reference sequence).

V usage is TRBV6-5 and J usage is TRBJ1-4; 11 nucleotides match TRBD1. The CDR3 is 14 amino acids. Germline V CDR1 and CDR2: MNHEY, SVGAGI. V shed 6 bases, J shed 5 bases, and the junction held 2 bases outside the gene matches. The CDR3 coding sequence is TGTGCCAGCAGCCGGGACAGGGGGAATGAAAAACTGTTTTTT. Its protein product is CASSRDRGNEKLFF.

The chain is built from TRBV5-1 and TRBJ1-1; TRBD1 is a possible D gene (6 bases). Germline CDR1 and CDR2: SGHRS and YFSETQ. Trimming shortened V by 7 bases and J by 3 bases, and 13 bases separated the two germline ends. The CDR3 consists of 13 residues. The CDR3 DNA sequence: TGCGCCAGCGGTGTAGAGGGGGACACTGAAGCTTTCTTT. It translates to CASGVEGDTEAFF.

J is TRBJ1-2 and V is TRBV7-3, with D possibly being TRBD1 (6 bases). The CDR3 is 13 amino acids. The V and J ends lost 5 bases and 2 bases respectively, with 9 bases between them. Germline-derived CDR1 and CDR2 are SGHTA and FQGTGA. DNA of the CDR3: TGTGCCAGCAGCAAGGACAGAAACTATGGCTACACCTTC. It specifies CASSKDRNYGYTF.

The CDR3 here is CASSFGQANTEAFF. The CDR3 nucleotides read TGTGCCAGCAGCTTCGGACAGGCGAACACTGAAGCTTTCTTT. The chain couples TRBV11-2 to TRBJ1-1; 7 bases match TRBD1. V lost 3 bases to trimming and J lost 1 base; unmatched junction nucleotides: 2. Germline V gives CDR1 SGHAT, CDR2 FQNNGV. The CDR3 runs to 14 residues.

The V and J genes are TRBV6-4 and TRBJ1-2; maybe TRBD1 (6 bases). Trimming left V 2 bases short and J 3 bases short, with 22 bases between. Germline CDR1 reads MRHNA; CDR2 reads SNTAGT. There are 18 residues in the CDR3. CDR3 loop: CASSDPEMIQGLHYGYTF. The CDR3 nucleotides read TGTGCCAGCAGTGACCCGGAGATGATACAGGGATTGCACTATGGCTACACCTTC.

This clone was picked up one time. V gene TRBV6-5 combines with J gene TRBJ1-4; maybe TRBD1 (6 bases). Trimming removed 5 bases at V and 3 bases at J, with 13 bases between. The CDR3 is 15 amino acids. Germline V gene lookup returns CDR1 MNHEY and CDR2 SVGAGI. The CDR3 DNA follows: TGTGCCAGCAGTCCGATGACAGGACCTAATGAAAAACTGTTTTTT. Translation gives CASSPMTGPNEKLFF.

The gene calls are TRBV5-1 and TRBJ2-1; D perhaps matches TRBD1 (6 bases). This CDR3 spans 14 amino acids. Germline V gene lookup returns CDR1 SGHRS and CDR2 YFSETQ. The V end was cut by 3 bases, the J end by 3 bases, with 10 bases between. The CDR3 sequence: CASSSPDSYNEQFF. The CDR3 DNA reads as TGCGCCAGCAGCTCCCCGGACAGCTACAATGAGCAGTTCTTC.

The sample holds a few counts of this clone. The CDR3 reads CASSQGANTEAFF. Here the CDR3 DNA reads TGTGCCAGTAGTCAAGGGGCTAACACTGAAGCTTTCTTT. The rearrangement links TRBV19 to TRBJ1-1; D is perhaps TRBD1 (5 bases). V shed 5 bases and J shed 2 bases, with 9 bases lying between them. This CDR3 is 13 amino acids long. Germline-derived CDR1 and CDR2 are LNHDA and SQIVND (reference sequence).

The V gene is TRBV19, the J gene TRBJ1-1, with 8 bases identical to TRBD1. Germline CDR1 and CDR2: LNHDA and SQIVND (reference sequence). V dropped 6 bases and J dropped 5; count of bases not matched to a gene: 11. CDR3 size: 15 residues. In nucleotides, the CDR3 is TGTGCCAGTAGGCAGACAGGGGTCCGTGTAACTGAAGCTTTCTTT. Residues: CASRQTGVRVTEAFF.

J is TRBJ2-7 and V is TRBV6-5; TRBD1 matches 10 bases. Germline V gives CDR1 MNHEY, CDR2 SVGAGI. V trimming: 5 bases; J trimming: 7 bases; junction bases outside the gene matches: 8. CDR3 length equals 14 residues. Here the CDR3 DNA reads TGTGCCAGCAGTCCTTGGGGACAGGGGACAGAGCAGTACTTC. Translating gives CASSPWGQGTEQYF.

The chain is built from TRBV5-1 and TRBJ1-4, with D unclear. Germline CDR1 and CDR2: SGHRS and YFSETQ. The germline V and J ends were trimmed by 4 bases and 0 bases, with 13 bases remaining between them. The CDR3 has 16 amino acids. As DNA, the CDR3 is TGCGCCAGCAGCCCCCTCCCCGCGACAACTAATGAAAAACTGTTTTTT. This sequence encodes CASSPLPATTNEKLFF. Looking up the rest from reference TRBV5-1 and TRBJ1-4 gives the full variable domain: KAGVTQTPRYLIKTRGQQVTLSCSPISGHRSVSWYQQTPGQGLQFLFEYFSETQRNKGNFPGRFSGRQFSNSRSEMNVSTLELGDSALYLCASSPLPATTNEKLFFGSGTQLSVL.

The CDR3 region is CASRREGASAFF. CDR3 nucleotide sequence: TGTGCCAGCAGAAGAGAGGGTGCCAGCGCTTTCTTT. The rearrangement links TRBV2 to TRBJ1-1; no definite D call. The CDR3 is 12 residues long. V lost 6 bases and J 11 bases, leaving 16 bases between the germline ends. The germline CDR1 and CDR2 sequences are SNHLY and FYNNEI.

This clone was counted at least ten times. CDR3 loop: CASSSPEDGQYEQYF. CDR3 DNA: TGTGCCAGCAGCTCCCCGGAGGACGGCCAGTACGAGCAGTACTTC. V usage is TRBV7-9 and J usage is TRBJ2-7, with D possibly TRBD2 on 5 matching bases. V was cut by 4 bases and J by 4 bases, with 17 bases left in between. The CDR3 contains 15 residues. Germline V lookup: CDR1 SEHNR, CDR2 FQNEAQ (reference sequence).

The chain is built from TRBV5-4 and TRBJ1-2; maybe TRBD1 (5 bases). The CDR3 length is 13 residues. V was shortened by 8 bases and J by 3 bases, with 14 bases between the two germline ends. Germline V gene sequence: CDR1 SGHNT, CDR2 YYREEE (reference sequence). CDR3 nucleotides: TGTGCCAGTAGCGGTAGGACACACTATGGCTACACCTTC. This encodes CASSGRTHYGYTF.

The V gene is TRBV2, the J gene TRBJ1-1; D is perhaps TRBD1 (5 bases). From germline, CDR1 is SNHLY and CDR2 FYNNEI. Trimming shortened V by 4 bases and J by 10 bases, and 10 bases separated the two germline ends. This CDR3 region has 11 residues. The CDR3 region is CASSARARAFF. The CDR3 DNA sequence: TGTGCCAGCAGTGCCAGGGCTAGAGCTTTCTTT.

The V and J genes are TRBV6-6 and TRBJ2-1; a weak D match, TRBD2 (6 bases). There are 12 residues in the CDR3. Germline CDR1 reads MNHNY; CDR2 reads SVGAGI (reference sequence). V lost 10 bases and J 2 bases, leaving 9 bases between the germline ends. This CDR3 reads CATGEAYNEQFF. As DNA, the CDR3 is TGTGCCACTGGGGAGGCCTACAATGAGCAGTTCTTC.